The 2 T cell receptor beta chains in this list originate from one sample, sequenced in a study of graft-versus-host responses after intestinal transplantation. The authors plated approximately 200,000 CFSE-labeled responder cells with approximately 200,000 irradiated, violet-dye-labeled stimulator cells. The method was immunoSEQ multiplex PCR; TCRdb's version includes in-frame clones alone and lacks a portion of them. This table holds roughly 14,000 clones, roughly a third found once. The sample here was alloreactive CD8+ T cells from a mixed lymphocyte reaction culture, taken before intestinal transplant. Sample subset: CFSE-low proliferating T cells sorted from roughly 6-day pre-transplant mixed lymphocyte reaction (GvH or HvG direction). All receptors come from a human patient who received an intestinal transplant.

This chain joins TRBV7-8 and TRBJ2-1, with 8 positions matching TRBD1. Trimming at V came to 3 bases and at J to 4 bases, leaving 5 bases not matched to a gene. Germline V gene data show CDR1 as SGHVS and CDR2 as FQNEAQ. This CDR3 region has 15 residues. The CDR3 DNA reads as TGTGCCAGCAGCTTGACAGGGGAACCTTACAATGAGCAGTTCTTC. Protein product: CASSLTGEPYNEQFF.

The chain couples TRBV5-4 to TRBJ1-2; 9 nucleotides match TRBD1. J was trimmed by 8 bases and V by 0 bases; bases with no gene match: 11. The V gene's germline CDR1 is SGHNT and CDR2 YYREEE (reference sequence). CDR3 length: 16 residues. The CDR3 DNA reads TGTGCCAGCAGCTTGGGAGTATTGGGACAGGGTAGAGGCTACACCTTC. Translating it yields CASSLGVLGQGRGYTF.